Shown below are 14 T cell receptor beta chains from a single sample sequenced in a study of blood T cell repertoires in COVID-19. Some clones are missing from TCRdb's copy, which holds only in-frame ones; the method was immunoSEQ multiplex PCR. The repertoire holds a few hundred thousand clones, with nearly 90% as singletons. The material sequenced was PBMCs or T cells enriched from blood (not recorded which). The receptors were sampled from a woman younger than 45 who had recovered from COVID-19.

The genes are TRBV9 and TRBJ2-7; the match to TRBD1 covers 8 bases. The trim removed 3 bases at V and 3 bases at J, leaving 5 bases unmatched. The CDR3 length is 14 residues. CDR1 SGDLS and CDR2 YYNGEE come from the germline V gene. CDR3 DNA sequence: TGTGCCAGCAGCGAGGGACAGGACGGCTACGAGCAGTACTTC. Protein product: CASSEGQDGYEQYF.

The V call is TRBV15, the J call TRBJ1-1, with TRBD1 as a possible D gene (5 bases). V gave up 6 bases and J gave up 1 base, with 12 bases separating them. The CDR3 length is 14 residues. Germline V gene data show CDR1 as LNHNV and CDR2 as YYDKDF (reference sequence). The DNA for the CDR3 is TGTGCCACCAGTAGGACACGTGAGAACACTGAAGCTTTCTTT. Translated, it gives CATSRTRENTEAFF.

V and J are TRBV10-3 and TRBJ2-1; the match to TRBD2 covers 8 bases. The CDR3 has 15 residues. Germline trimming cut 5 bases from V and 3 bases from J; bases unmatched to any gene: 6. Per the germline V gene, CDR1 is ENHRY and CDR2 is SYGVKD. This CDR3 reads CAISSSGKDYNEQFF. CDR3 nucleotides: TGTGCCATCAGTAGTAGCGGGAAGGACTACAATGAGCAGTTCTTC.

The CDR3 reads CASVRGQPSNEQYF. CDR3 nucleotides: TGTGCCAGCGTTAGAGGGCAACCGTCGAACGAGCAGTACTTC. The chain joins TRBV6-6 to TRBJ2-7; D may be TRBD2 (5 bases). Trimming cost V 8 bases and J 5 bases, with 19 bases left between them. The CDR3 runs 14 residues. Per the germline V gene, CDR1 is MNHNY and CDR2 is SVGAGI (reference sequence).

The V call is TRBV7-2, the J call TRBJ2-2; tentatively, D is TRBD2 (6 bases). CDR1 and CDR2 (germline): SGHTA, FQGNSA. The CDR3 contains 15 residues. The V gene lost 3 bases and the J gene lost 5 bases, with 13 bases spanning the gap. The CDR3 spells CASSFSGAGTGELFF. The CDR3 DNA follows: TGTGCCAGCAGCTTTTCCGGGGCGGGGACCGGGGAGCTGTTTTTT. Full variable domain (outside the CDR3, taken from reference TRBV7-2 and TRBJ2-2): GAGVSQSPSNKVTEKGKDVELRCDPISGHTALYWYRQSLGQGLEFLIYFQGNSAPDKSGLPSDRFSAERTGGSVSTLTIQRTQQEDSAVYLCASSFSGAGTGELFFGEGSRLTVL.

The chain uses TRBV5-1 and TRBJ2-1; TRBD2 matches 8 bases. The CDR3 runs 14 residues. Germline V gives CDR1 SGHRS, CDR2 YFSETQ. J lost 10 bases, V lost 6 bases, and 12 bases had no gene match. CDR3 coding DNA: TGCGCCAGCAATTCGGGGACTAGTAAGGAAGAGCAGTTCTTC. Translating gives CASNSGTSKEEQFF. Full variable domain (rest looked up from reference TRBV5-1 and TRBJ2-1): KAGVTQTPRYLIKTRGQQVTLSCSPISGHRSVSWYQQTPGQGLQFLFEYFSETQRNKGNFPGRFSGRQFSNSRSEMNVSTLELGDSALYLCASNSGTSKEEQFFGPGTRLTVL.

The J gene is TRBJ1-3, the V gene TRBV6-1; D perhaps matches TRBD1 (5 bases). The V gene's germline CDR1 is MNHNS and CDR2 SASEGT. V lost 4 bases and J lost 4, with 17 bases in between. This CDR3 contains 16 residues. DNA of the CDR3: TGTGCCAGCAGTGGAACTTCGGGGGTAAGCGGAAACACCATATATTTT. This encodes CASSGTSGVSGNTIYF.

V is TRBV9 and J is TRBJ2-5, with TRBD1 matching 10 bases. The CDR3 totals 16 residues. From germline, CDR1 is SGDLS and CDR2 YYNGEE. V lost 4 bases, J lost 5 bases, and 11 bases stayed unmatched. CDR3 bases: TGTGCCAGCAGCAAAAATCCGACAGGGGGCAGGGAGACCCAGTACTTC. The encoded protein is CASSKNPTGGRETQYF.

The J gene is TRBJ2-7, the V gene TRBV7-9; D is uncertain. CDR1 and CDR2 (germline): SEHNR, FQNEAQ (reference sequence). The CDR3 length is 12 residues. The germline V and J ends were trimmed by 3 bases and 6 bases, with 9 bases remaining between them. CDR3 amino acids: CASSFSPGEQYF. As DNA, the CDR3 is TGTGCCAGCAGCTTCAGTCCGGGCGAGCAGTACTTC.

This clone was recorded once. The chain recombines TRBV14 with TRBJ2-3; maybe TRBD1 (6 bases). Germline V gives CDR1 SGHDN, CDR2 FVKESK. The ends were cut back, 3 bases at V and 4 bases at J, with 8 bases in the middle. This CDR3 contains 13 residues. The CDR3 bases are TGTGCCAGCAGCCAGCAGGGGCCAGATACGCAGTATTTT. Encoded protein: CASSQQGPDTQYF.

The chain joins TRBV15 to TRBJ1-2; weak D call: TRBD1 (5 bases). The CDR3 totals 15 residues. CDR1 and CDR2 (germline): LNHNV, YYDKDF (reference sequence). V was shortened by 0 bases and J by 7 bases, with 15 bases between the two germline ends. CDR3 sequence (DNA): TGTGCCACCAGCAGAGAGGTAGGGGTTCGATTTGGCTACACCTTC. Protein sequence: CATSREVGVRFGYTF.

The chain is built from TRBV7-2 and TRBJ1-1; D possibly corresponds to TRBD1 (6 bases). CDR3 length equals 13 residues. Looked up from germline, CDR1 is SGHTA and CDR2 is FQGNSA. Trimming removed 5 bases at V and 5 bases at J, with 12 bases between. The CDR3 coding sequence is TGTGCCAGCAGCCTACAGGGAGGGACTGAAGCTTTCTTT. Translating gives CASSLQGGTEAFF.

This sequence joins TRBV11-2 and TRBJ2-5, with 14 nucleotides matching TRBD2. This CDR3 spans 18 amino acids. Per the germline V gene, CDR1 is SGHAT and CDR2 is FQNNGV. With 4 bases clipped from V and 4 bases from J, the junction kept 11 bases outside the gene matches. The CDR3 protein is CASSSGTSGRGRRETQYF. The CDR3 DNA reads as TGTGCCAGCAGCTCCGGGACTAGCGGGAGAGGGCGGCGAGAGACCCAGTACTTC. Variable domain in full (rest from reference TRBV11-2 and TRBJ2-5): EAGVAQSPRYKIIEKRQSVAFWCNPISGHATLYWYQQILGQGPKLLIQFQNNGVVDDSQLPKDRFSAERLKGVDSTLKIQPAKLEDSAVYLCASSSGTSGRGRRETQYFGPGTRLLVL.

This clone was counted a single time. The V call is TRBV6-1, the J call TRBJ1-5; no reliable D call. Trimming removed 2 bases at V and 4 bases at J, with 9 bases between. This CDR3 is built from 14 residues. CDR1 MNHNS and CDR2 SASEGT come from the germline V gene. The CDR3 DNA sequence: TGTGCCAGCAGTGAAAGCTCGGGGAATCAGCCCCAGCATTTT. It yields the protein CASSESSGNQPQHF.